This T cell receptor (beta chain) was captured by sequencing in a study of shared clonotypes between healthy human individuals. Study information: Researchers drew samples from two women and a few men aged 18 to 49.

This CDR3 comprises 14 residues. The J segment lost 6 bases and the V segment lost 3 bases, leaving 6 bases of the junction unmatched. CDR1 is LNHDA and CDR2 is SQIVND in the germline V gene (reference sequence). Repertoires were generated with immunoSEQ multiplex PCR, while TCRdb's copy carries only in-frame clones and drops some. This sample yields about 2.3 million clones, of which around 93% are seen a single time; around 0.38% belongs to the top ten. General observations from the study: Naive subsets typically showed greater estimated richness than memory subsets.

Notes on this clone: Its antigen is still unknown.

V usage is TRBV19 and J usage is TRBJ2-7, with 9 bases matching TRBD1. The source is a man aged 18 to 30 in good health. Some clones in this sample may be carry-over from other donors' samples. Sample: naive CD4+ T cells from PBMCs. The sample's subset: CD45RA+ positively selected. The CDR3: CASSISRDRAEQYF. The CDR3 DNA is TGTGCCAGTAGTATCTCCCGGGACAGGGCCGAGCAGTACTTC.